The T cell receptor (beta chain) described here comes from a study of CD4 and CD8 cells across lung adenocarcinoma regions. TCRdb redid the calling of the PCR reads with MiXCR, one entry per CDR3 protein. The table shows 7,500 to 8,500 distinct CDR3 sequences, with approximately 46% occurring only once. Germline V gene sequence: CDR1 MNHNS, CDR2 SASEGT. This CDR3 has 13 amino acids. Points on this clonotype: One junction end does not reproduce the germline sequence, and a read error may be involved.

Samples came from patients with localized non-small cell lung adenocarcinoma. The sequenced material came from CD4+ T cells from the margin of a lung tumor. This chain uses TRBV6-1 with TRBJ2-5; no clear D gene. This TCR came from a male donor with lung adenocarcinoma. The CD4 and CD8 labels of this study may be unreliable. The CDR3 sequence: CASGRRATETQYF. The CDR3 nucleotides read TGTGCCAGCGGCCGCCGGGCCACAGAGACGCAGTACTTC.